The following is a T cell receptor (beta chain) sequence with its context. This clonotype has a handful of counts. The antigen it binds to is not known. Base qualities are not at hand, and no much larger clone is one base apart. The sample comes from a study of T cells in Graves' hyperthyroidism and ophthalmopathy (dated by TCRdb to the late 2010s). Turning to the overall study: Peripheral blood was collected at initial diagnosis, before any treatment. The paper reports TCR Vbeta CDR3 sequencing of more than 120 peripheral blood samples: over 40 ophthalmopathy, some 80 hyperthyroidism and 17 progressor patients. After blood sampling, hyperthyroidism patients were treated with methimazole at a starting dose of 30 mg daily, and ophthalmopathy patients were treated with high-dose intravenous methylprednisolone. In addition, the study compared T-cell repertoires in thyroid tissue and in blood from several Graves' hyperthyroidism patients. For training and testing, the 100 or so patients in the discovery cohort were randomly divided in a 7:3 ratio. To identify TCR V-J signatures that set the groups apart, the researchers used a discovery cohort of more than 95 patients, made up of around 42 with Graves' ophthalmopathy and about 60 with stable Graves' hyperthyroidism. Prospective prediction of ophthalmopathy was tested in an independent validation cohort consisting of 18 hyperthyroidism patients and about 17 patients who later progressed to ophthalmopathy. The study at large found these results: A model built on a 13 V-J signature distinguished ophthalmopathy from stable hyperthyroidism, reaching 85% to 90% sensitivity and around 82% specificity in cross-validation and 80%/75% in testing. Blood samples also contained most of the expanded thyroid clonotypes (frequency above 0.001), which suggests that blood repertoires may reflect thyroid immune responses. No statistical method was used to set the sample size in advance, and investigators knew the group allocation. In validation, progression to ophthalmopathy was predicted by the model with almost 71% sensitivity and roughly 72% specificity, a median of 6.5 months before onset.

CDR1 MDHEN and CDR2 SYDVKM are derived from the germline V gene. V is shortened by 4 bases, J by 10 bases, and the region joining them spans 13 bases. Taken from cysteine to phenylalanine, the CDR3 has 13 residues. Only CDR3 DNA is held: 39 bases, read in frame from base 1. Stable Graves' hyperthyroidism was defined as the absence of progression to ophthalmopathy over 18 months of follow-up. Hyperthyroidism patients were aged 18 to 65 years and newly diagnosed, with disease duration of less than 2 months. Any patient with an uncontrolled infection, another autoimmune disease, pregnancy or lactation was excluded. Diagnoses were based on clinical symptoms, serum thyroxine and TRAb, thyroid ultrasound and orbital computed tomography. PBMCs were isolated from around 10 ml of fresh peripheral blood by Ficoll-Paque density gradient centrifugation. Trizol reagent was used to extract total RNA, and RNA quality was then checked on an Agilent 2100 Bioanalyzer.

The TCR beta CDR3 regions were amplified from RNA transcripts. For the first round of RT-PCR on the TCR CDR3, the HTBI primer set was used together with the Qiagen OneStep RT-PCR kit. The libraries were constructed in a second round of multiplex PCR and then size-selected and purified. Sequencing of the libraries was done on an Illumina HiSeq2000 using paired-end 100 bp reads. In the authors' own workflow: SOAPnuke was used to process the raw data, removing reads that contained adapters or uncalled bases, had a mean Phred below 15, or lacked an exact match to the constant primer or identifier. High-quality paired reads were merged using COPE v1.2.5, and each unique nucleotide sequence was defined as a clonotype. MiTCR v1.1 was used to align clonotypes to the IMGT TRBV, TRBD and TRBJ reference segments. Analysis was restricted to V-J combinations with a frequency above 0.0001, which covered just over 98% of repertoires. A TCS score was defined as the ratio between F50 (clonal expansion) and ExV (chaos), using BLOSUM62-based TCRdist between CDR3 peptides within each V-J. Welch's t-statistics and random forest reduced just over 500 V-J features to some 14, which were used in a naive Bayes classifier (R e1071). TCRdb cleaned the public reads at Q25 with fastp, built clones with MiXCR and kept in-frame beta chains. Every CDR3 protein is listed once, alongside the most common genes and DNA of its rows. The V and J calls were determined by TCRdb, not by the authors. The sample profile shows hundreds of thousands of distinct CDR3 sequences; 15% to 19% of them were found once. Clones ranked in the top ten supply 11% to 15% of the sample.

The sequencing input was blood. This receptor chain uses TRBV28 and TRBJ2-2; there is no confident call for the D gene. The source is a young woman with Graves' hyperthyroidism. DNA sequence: TGTGCCAGCAGTTCGCCCCCCTACGAGGAGCTGTTTTTT. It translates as CASSSPPYEELFF.